Described below is a single T cell receptor (beta chain) sequence and its context. Its antigen is undetermined. This sample was taken from a study of CD8 T cells in Susac syndrome. Random-hexamer reverse transcription was applied to about 0.45 to 1 ug RNA. TCRdb independently ran MiXCR on the immunoSEQ multiplex PCR reads; one entry per CDR3 protein. The table has approximately 100,000 distinct CDR3 sequences, nearly 95% seen once. Study-wide results and caveats: As the study acknowledged, the number of individuals in its TCR sequencing and HLA analysis was relatively small.

Sequencing of TCR beta was performed on blood CD8+ and CD4+ T cells. With 7 bases removed from V and 4 bases from J, the gap between germline ends came to 20 bases. From germline, CDR1 is SGHDT and CDR2 YYEEEE. There are 15 residues in the CDR3. The source is a human donor in good health. The sequencing input was CD4+ T cells from PBMCs. The J gene is TRBJ1-2, the V gene TRBV5-6; D perhaps matches TRBD1 (6 bases). CDR3 loop: CASLPDPGEIYGYTF. CDR3 nucleotides: TGTGCCAGCCTCCCGGACCCAGGGGAGATCTATGGCTACACCTTC.